The source of this TCR beta chain is a study of response to subunit inactivated influenza vaccine. Study conclusions and caveats: There was a suggestion from the authors that each seasonal influenza vaccination recruits few new T cells.

CDR3 length equals 15 residues. Germline-derived CDR1 and CDR2 are MGHRA and YSYEKL. Trimming stripped 5 bases from V and 9 bases from J, with 20 bases between. TCRdb re-analysed the RT-PCR reads in MiXCR, keeping a single row per CDR3 protein. Seen here are more than 150,000 distinct CDR3 sequences, about 10% observed once, and the top ten hold around 35%. Comments on this clonotype: Its antigen remains unknown.

The chain has TRBV4-1 and TRBJ2-1, with a tentative D call TRBD1 (5 bases). The source is a man aged 50 to 75 who received an inactivated influenza vaccine. Specimen: CD8+ T cells sorted from PBMCs, collected less than 30 months after vaccination. CDR3 sequence: CASSTMAKGVPEQFF. CDR3 bases: TGCGCCAGCAGCACCATGGCGAAAGGGGTACCTGAGCAGTTCTTC.